Below are 7 T cell receptor beta chains sequenced from a single sample in a study of T cells in localized non-small cell lung cancer. Only in-frame clones appear in the TCRdb table, and some are missing; sequencing was by immunoSEQ multiplex PCR. The sample includes more than 25,000 clones, about 89% of them seen just once. The source was PBMCs, collected before any cancer treatment. These receptors all stem from a man aged 40-75 years with stage II lung adenocarcinoma.

This CDR3 reads CASSYELAGSYEQYF. In nucleotides, the CDR3 is TGTGCCAGCAGTTACGAACTAGCGGGGTCCTACGAGCAGTACTTC. The chain recombines TRBV6-6 with TRBJ2-7; 10 bases match TRBD2. This CDR3 contains 15 residues. CDR1 and CDR2 (germline): MNHNY, SVGAGI (reference sequence). The V gene end was trimmed by 2 bases and the J gene end by 1 base; junction bases not matched to a gene: 2.

The rearrangement joins TRBV4-1 to TRBJ1-3; D unclear. This CDR3 spans 13 amino acids. Germline V lookup: CDR1 MGHRA, CDR2 YSYEKL. Between the trimmed V and J ends, which lost 3 bases and 4 bases, there was a span of 7 bases. DNA of the CDR3: TGCGCCAGCAGCCAGACGGAAGGAAACACCATATATTTT. Translated, it gives CASSQTEGNTIYF.

J is TRBJ2-7 and V is TRBV19; possibly TRBD1 or TRBD2 for D (6 bases each). CDR3 size: 14 residues. Trimming stripped 10 bases from V and 2 bases from J, with 18 bases between. Looked up from germline, CDR1 is LNHDA and CDR2 is SQIVND (reference sequence). The CDR3 sequence is CATRGGREAYEQYF. DNA of the CDR3: TGTGCCACCAGAGGGGGGCGGGAAGCCTACGAGCAGTACTTC.

The count of this clone is one. The CDR3 bases are TGTGCCAGTAGTATTGGGCGGGGACTAGCGGTCTACAATGAGCAGTTCTTC. Its translation: CASSIGRGLAVYNEQFF. This chain connects TRBV19 to TRBJ2-1; 11 bases line up with TRBD2. V was pared by 3 bases and J by 3 bases, with 7 bases of the junction left unmatched. Germline-derived CDR1 and CDR2 are LNHDA and SQIVND (reference sequence). The CDR3 is made up of 17 amino acids.

The rearrangement joins TRBV5-6 to TRBJ2-1; no definite D call. The V gene lost 4 bases and the J gene lost 8 bases, with 19 bases spanning the gap. This CDR3 comprises 15 residues. Looked up from germline, CDR1 is SGHDT and CDR2 is YYEEEE. The CDR3 is CASSRVHANLDEQFF. CDR3 bases: TGTGCCAGCAGCCGCGTCCACGCGAACTTGGATGAGCAGTTCTTC.

The rearrangement links TRBV5-1 to TRBJ2-7; D not certain. V dropped 0 bases and J dropped 2 bases, with 12 bases sitting between them. Germline V CDR1 and CDR2: SGHRS, YFSETQ. This CDR3 has 15 residues. CDR3 nucleotides: TGCGCCAGCAGCTTGGCCTTAGTAGCTACCTACGAGCAGTACTTC. This sequence encodes CASSLALVATYEQYF.

Written as DNA, the CDR3 is TGTGCCACCTATGCCGGGACTCAAACGGTTGATACGCAGTATTTT. Translating it yields CATYAGTQTVDTQYF. The chain links TRBV7-8 to TRBJ2-3; weak D call: TRBD2 (6 bases). CDR1 is SGHVS and CDR2 is FQNEAQ in the germline V gene. The CDR3 sequence is 15 residues long. V shed 10 bases and J shed 6 bases, with 23 bases lying between them.